Below, one TCR beta chain is given with its context. Its recognized antigen is unknown. No base-level quality is on record; no much larger clone is a single base apart. Through the immunoSEQ TRB Survey service, multiplex V and J primers were used to amplify rearranged CDR3 beta regions from genomic DNA. Survey-level sequencing depth of up to 500,000 reads per sample was used to keep depth equal across samples. The libraries were purified and pooled, then sequenced using Illumina technology. On the authors' methods: Productive clonality, sample overlap, pairwise scatters, CDR3 beta length, V/D/J gene usage and productiveness were assessed with immunoSEQ online tools. Alongside Shannon and Simpson indices, calculated diversity was computed as the number of unique rearrangements divided by total templates, multiplied by 100. Principal component analysis was performed on Z-score normalized data with the R prcomp function and the ggbiplot package. Morisita's index was used to quantify the clonal overlap between blood and rectum within each subject. Imported from immuneACCESS, the table was reduced by TCRdb to in-frame sequences with V and J called. These copies leave out some clones; in studies compared against another copy, an unresolved V gene accounts for under half, and the cause of the remainder is not known. V and J calls and clone size are given by that table; D and trimming were obtained from the DNA. The sample data list approximately 40,000 clones, and roughly 70% of these were observed just once. The ten largest clones take up over 8.5% of the sample.

CDR1 and CDR2 are drawn from the germline V gene: SGHRS, YFSETQ. Here V drops 3 bases and J drops 2 bases, and the junction holds 4 bases not matched to any gene. The CDR3, cysteine through phenylalanine, is 15 amino acids long. The DNA shown is the 45-base CDR3, in frame from base 1. This entry is derived from a study of pediatric ulcerative colitis (dated by TCRdb to the late 2010s). As for the study more broadly: Of the ulcerative colitis patients, 7 or 8 had pancolitis and two had left-sided colitis, and histology in every patient was consistent with ulcerative colitis. From under 10 newly diagnosed, treatment-naive pediatric ulcerative colitis patients and a handful of non-IBD control children, paired blood and rectal samples were collected. By Pediatric Ulcerative Colitis Activity Index, a couple of patients had mild disease, four had moderate disease and three had acute severe colitis. Study-level results and caveats: Rectal repertoire features separated controls, mild-moderate and acute severe colitis patients; acute severe colitis showed reduced rectal diversity due to clonal expansions. Blood-derived T cells may have been included in rectal pinch biopsies, especially in patients with overt colitis. For technical reasons, substantially fewer templates were yielded by the blood samples of two patients, and these blood samples were excluded from blood-rectal overlap analysis. Because the repertoires came from total lymphocyte DNA, rare subsets such as regulatory T cells may have patterns that are not reflected. Autologous blood-rectal clonal overlap was significantly higher in ulcerative colitis patients than in controls, suggesting increased T cell trafficking to inflamed tissue. Only a few individuals were included in the healthy control group, which was small. A couple of rectal CDR3 clonotypes were found in every ulcerative colitis patient but in no control.

During colonoscopy, one to two rectal pinch biopsies were obtained for research purposes. Before the diagnostic colonoscopy, none of the ulcerative colitis patients had been given immunosuppressive medication. Rectal biopsies were digested with proteinase K before DNA isolation. The Wizard kit (Promega) was used to extract genomic DNA from the blood and intestinal samples. The rearranged chain carries TRBV5-1 and TRBJ2-1; 8 nucleotides in the junction match TRBD1. The sequencing sample was made of gut tissue. This sequence was found in a boy aged 10-17 years with severe ulcerative colitis. The base sequence is TGCGCCAGCAGCTCCGAGACAGGGGCCTACAATGAGCAGTTCTTC. Its translation is CASSSETGAYNEQFF.